The rows below give T cell receptor beta chains drawn from one sample of a study of Ad26.COV2.S vaccination and SARS-CoV-2 variants. Using immunoSEQ multiplex PCR, the repertoire was profiled, and TCRdb retains in-frame clones only, with some absent. The sample has about 410,000 clones, about 91% seen once. Sample: peripheral blood, taken in a trial of Ad26.COV2.S vaccine versus placebo. The receptors derive from a person aged 18-65 years who received the Ad26.COV2.S COVID-19 vaccine or a placebo. CDR3s include the opening cysteine and the closing phenylalanine or tryptophan. Fields, in order: CDR3 protein, CDR3 DNA, J gene, clone size, D gene, V gene. D genes are given only for firm matches. Size is omitted from some rows. Given values are once, few, many or a class for expanded clones.

CDR3aa: CASSLRPSLLGGELFF; CDR3nt: TGTGCCAGCAGCTTAAGACCTAGCTTGTTGGGCGGGGAGCTGTTTTTT; j_gene: TRBJ2-2; abundance: few; d_gene: NA; v_gene: TRBV7-3
CDR3aa: CASSQEAGGGFGAFF; CDR3nt: TGTGCCAGCAGCCAAGAGGCAGGGGGCGGCTTTGGGGCTTTCTTT; j_gene: TRBJ1-1; abundance: NA; d_gene: TRBD1; v_gene: TRBV4-2
CDR3aa: CASSSGQGAGDTQYF; CDR3nt: TGCGCCAGCAGCTCGGGACAGGGGGCAGGAGATACGCAGTATTTT; j_gene: TRBJ2-3; abundance: NA; d_gene: TRBD1; v_gene: TRBV5-1
CDR3aa: CASSLAIAGGLNEQYF; CDR3nt: TGTGCCAGCAGCTTAGCGATAGCGGGAGGCTTGAACGAGCAGTACTTC; j_gene: TRBJ2-7; abundance: NA; d_gene: TRBD2; v_gene: TRBV7-2
CDR3aa: CASRLMGQGDGYTF; CDR3nt: TGTGCCAGCAGACTGATGGGACAGGGGGATGGCTACACCTTC; j_gene: TRBJ1-2; abundance: NA; d_gene: TRBD1; v_gene: TRBV28
CDR3aa: CASSIGGAKNIQYF; CDR3nt: TGTGCCAGTAGTATAGGGGGTGCCAAAAACATTCAGTACTTC; j_gene: TRBJ2-4; abundance: NA; d_gene: NA; v_gene: TRBV19
CDR3aa: CASSRLGQGNTEAFF; CDR3nt: TGCGCCAGCAGCCGATTGGGACAGGGGAACACTGAAGCTTTCTTT; j_gene: TRBJ1-1; abundance: once; d_gene: TRBD1; v_gene: TRBV5-1
CDR3aa: CASSGLGGNEQFF; CDR3nt: TGCGCCAGCAGCGGCCTGGGAGGTAATGAGCAGTTCTTC; j_gene: TRBJ2-1; abundance: few; d_gene: NA; v_gene: TRBV10-1
CDR3aa: CASSEYGEQYF; CDR3nt: TGTGCCAGCAGTGAATATGGGGAGCAGTACTTC; j_gene: TRBJ2-7; abundance: NA; d_gene: NA; v_gene: TRBV25-1
CDR3aa: CASSPTGVSTEAFF; CDR3nt: TGTGCCAGCAGCCCGACAGGGGTTAGCACTGAAGCTTTCTTT; j_gene: TRBJ1-1; abundance: NA; d_gene: TRBD1; v_gene: TRBV11-1
CDR3aa: CASRTVGNYGYTF; CDR3nt: TGTGCCAGCAGGACAGTCGGCAACTATGGCTACACCTTC; j_gene: TRBJ1-2; abundance: few; d_gene: NA; v_gene: TRBV7-9
CDR3aa: CASSRGGNTEAFF; CDR3nt: TGCGCCAGCAGCCGGGGGGGCAACACTGAAGCTTTCTTT; j_gene: TRBJ1-1; abundance: NA; d_gene: NA; v_gene: TRBV4-3
CDR3aa: CASRPRRFPYEQYF; CDR3nt: TGTGCCAGCAGACCCCGGAGGTTTCCCTACGAGCAGTACTTC; j_gene: TRBJ2-7; abundance: NA; d_gene: NA; v_gene: TRBV28
CDR3aa: CARLSGTGLYEKLFF; CDR3nt: TGTGCCAGGCTAAGTGGGACAGGGCTTTATGAAAAACTGTTTTTT; j_gene: TRBJ1-4; abundance: NA; d_gene: TRBD1; v_gene: TRBV19
CDR3aa: CASSQEGKKLFF; CDR3nt: TGTGCCAGCAGCCAAGAAGGCAAAAAACTGTTTTTT; j_gene: TRBJ1-4; abundance: NA; d_gene: NA; v_gene: TRBV3-1/TRBV3-2
CDR3aa: CASSRTQGDIQYF; CDR3nt: TGTGCCAGCAGCCGAACCCAGGGGGACATTCAGTACTTC; j_gene: TRBJ2-4; abundance: NA; d_gene: TRBD1; v_gene: TRBV3-1/TRBV3-2
CDR3aa: CASSGGTDLEETQYF; CDR3nt: TGTGCCAGCAGTGGGGGGACAGACCTAGAGGAGACCCAGTACTTC; j_gene: TRBJ2-5; abundance: NA; d_gene: TRBD1; v_gene: TRBV6-4
CDR3aa: CASSQGLAGYEQYF; CDR3nt: TGCGCCAGCAGCCAGGGACTAGCGGGTTACGAGCAGTACTTC; j_gene: TRBJ2-7; abundance: NA; d_gene: TRBD2; v_gene: TRBV5-1
CDR3aa: CASSSVNESPLHF; CDR3nt: TGTGCCAGCAGTTCGGTCAACGAGTCACCCCTCCACTTT; j_gene: TRBJ1-6; abundance: NA; d_gene: NA; v_gene: TRBV27
CDR3aa: CASSSRTGVYEQYF; CDR3nt: TGTGCCAGCAGCTCCAGGACAGGGGTGTACGAGCAGTACTTC; j_gene: TRBJ2-7; abundance: NA; d_gene: TRBD1; v_gene: TRBV7-2
CDR3aa: CSVARTANTGELFF; CDR3nt: TGCAGCGTTGCGCGTACCGCGAACACCGGGGAGCTGTTTTTT; j_gene: TRBJ2-2; abundance: NA; d_gene: NA; v_gene: TRBV29-1
CDR3aa: CAISRQDTEAFF; CDR3nt: TGTGCCATCAGTAGACAGGATACTGAAGCTTTCTTT; j_gene: TRBJ1-1; abundance: NA; d_gene: NA; v_gene: TRBV10-3
CDR3aa: CASSLSRGVGNTIYF; CDR3nt: TGTGCCAGCAGTTTATCGAGGGGCGTTGGAAACACCATATATTTT; j_gene: TRBJ1-3; abundance: NA; d_gene: NA; v_gene: TRBV27
CDR3aa: CAWSSVSYNEQFF; CDR3nt: TGTGCCTGGAGTTCGGTCTCCTACAATGAGCAGTTCTTC; j_gene: TRBJ2-1; abundance: NA; d_gene: NA; v_gene: TRBV30
CDR3aa: CASSLVGRSPTNEKLFF; CDR3nt: TGTGCCAGCAGCTTAGTAGGACGTAGCCCTACCAATGAAAAACTGTTTTTT; j_gene: TRBJ1-4; abundance: NA; d_gene: NA; v_gene: TRBV7-9
CDR3aa: CGGGHQEETQYF; CDR3nt: TGTGGGGGGGGACACCAAGAAGAGACCCAGTACTTC; j_gene: TRBJ2-5; abundance: NA; d_gene: NA; v_gene: TRBV29-1
CDR3aa: CASSLETGSKNIQYF; CDR3nt: TGTGCCAGCAGCTTAGAGACAGGGTCCAAAAACATTCAGTACTTC; j_gene: TRBJ2-4; abundance: NA; d_gene: TRBD1; v_gene: TRBV5-4
CDR3aa: CATSDPTGPDQPQHF; CDR3nt: TGTGCCACCAGTGATCCCACGGGGCCGGATCAGCCCCAGCATTTT; j_gene: TRBJ1-5; abundance: NA; d_gene: NA; v_gene: TRBV24-1
CDR3aa: CASGEGNSPLHF; CDR3nt: TGTGCCAGCGGTGAAGGGAATTCACCCCTCCACTTT; j_gene: TRBJ1-6; abundance: NA; d_gene: NA; v_gene: TRBV6-1
CDR3aa: CATSDFHDNEQFF; CDR3nt: TGTGCCACCAGTGATTTTCACGACAATGAGCAGTTCTTC; j_gene: TRBJ2-1; abundance: few; d_gene: NA; v_gene: TRBV24-1
CDR3aa: CASIAYSGFSSSYNSPLHF; CDR3nt: TGTGCCAGCATCGCCTATTCAGGGTTTTCGAGCTCCTATAATTCACCCCTCCACTTT; j_gene: TRBJ1-6; abundance: NA; d_gene: NA; v_gene: TRBV28
CDR3aa: CASSLRTGDGYTF; CDR3nt: TGTGCCAGCAGCTTGAGGACAGGGGACGGCTACACCTTC; j_gene: TRBJ1-2; abundance: NA; d_gene: TRBD1; v_gene: TRBV5-4
CDR3aa: CASSLSRRSYTF; CDR3nt: TGTGCCAGCAGCCTGTCCCGCCGTAGCTACACCTTC; j_gene: TRBJ1-2; abundance: NA; d_gene: NA; v_gene: TRBV28
CDR3aa: CASSPSNTEAFF; CDR3nt: TGTGCCAGCAGCCCCTCGAACACTGAAGCTTTCTTT; j_gene: TRBJ1-1; abundance: once; d_gene: NA; v_gene: TRBV7-9
CDR3aa: CASSRDRLTEAFF; CDR3nt: TGTGCCAGCAGTCGGGACAGGTTGACTGAAGCTTTCTTT; j_gene: TRBJ1-1; abundance: NA; d_gene: TRBD1; v_gene: TRBV6-2/TRBV6-3
CDR3aa: CASSLGQGNSPLHF; CDR3nt: TGTGCCAGCAGCCTAGGACAGGGAAATTCACCCCTCCACTTT; j_gene: TRBJ1-6; abundance: NA; d_gene: TRBD1; v_gene: TRBV5-5
CDR3aa: CASGLGTDTQYF; CDR3nt: TGTGCCAGCGGTCTTGGCACAGATACGCAGTATTTT; j_gene: TRBJ2-3; abundance: NA; d_gene: NA; v_gene: TRBV2
CDR3aa: CASSLGQGKPQHF; CDR3nt: TGTGCCAGCAGCCTTGGACAGGGGAAGCCCCAGCATTTT; j_gene: TRBJ1-5; abundance: once; d_gene: TRBD1; v_gene: TRBV7-9
CDR3aa: CASSYGRVWEQYF; CDR3nt: TGTGCCAGCAGTTACGGCAGGGTGTGGGAGCAGTACTTC; j_gene: TRBJ2-7; abundance: NA; d_gene: NA; v_gene: TRBV6-2/TRBV6-3
CDR3aa: CASSPARGQNTF; CDR3nt: TGTGCCAGCAGCCCCGCCCGGGGGCAGAACACCTTC; j_gene: TRBJ1-2; abundance: once; d_gene: NA; v_gene: TRBV28
CDR3aa: CASSRQGGGSSYEQYF; CDR3nt: TGCGCCAGCAGCCGTCAAGGTGGCGGGAGCTCCTACGAGCAGTACTTC; j_gene: TRBJ2-7; abundance: NA; d_gene: TRBD2; v_gene: TRBV5-1
CDR3aa: CASSLIGRERTGELFF; CDR3nt: TGTGCCAGCAGCTTAATCGGGCGGGAGAGAACCGGGGAGCTGTTTTTT; j_gene: TRBJ2-2; abundance: NA; d_gene: TRBD2; v_gene: TRBV7-3
CDR3aa: CASSTRDFPRELFF; CDR3nt: TGTGCCAGTAGTACCCGGGACTTTCCTAGGGAGCTGTTTTTT; j_gene: TRBJ2-2; abundance: NA; d_gene: NA; v_gene: TRBV19
CDR3aa: CASSLSKGQRETQYF; CDR3nt: TGTGCCAGCAGTTTATCGAAGGGACAGAGAGAGACCCAGTACTTC; j_gene: TRBJ2-5; abundance: NA; d_gene: TRBD1; v_gene: TRBV27
CDR3aa: CASSLGQGDSGANVLTF; CDR3nt: TGCGCCAGCAGCCTCGGACAGGGGGATTCTGGGGCCAACGTCCTGACTTTC; j_gene: TRBJ2-6; abundance: NA; d_gene: TRBD1; v_gene: TRBV4-1
CDR3aa: CASSPGVPNSPLHF; CDR3nt: TGTGCCAGCAGCCCAGGAGTCCCTAATTCACCCCTCCACTTT; j_gene: TRBJ1-6; abundance: NA; d_gene: NA; v_gene: TRBV7-9
CDR3aa: CASSPAGGPRNIQYF; CDR3nt: TGTGCCAGCAGCCCAGCGGGAGGGCCGAGAAACATTCAGTACTTC; j_gene: TRBJ2-4; abundance: NA; d_gene: TRBD2; v_gene: TRBV7-9